Given below is one T cell receptor beta chain in context. The germline V and J ends were trimmed by 1 base and 7 bases, with 4 bases remaining between them. The CDR3 loop spans 11 amino acids. Looked up from germline, CDR1 is MNHNS and CDR2 is SASEGT. This entry is derived from a study of cytomegalovirus exposure and HLA in healthy donors. The assay was immunoSEQ multiplex PCR, and TCRdb's table has in-frame clones only and misses some. The sample lists tens of thousands of clones; approximately 90% were seen once. The chain employs TRBV6-1 and TRBJ1-2; D gene unclear. The TCR originated in a woman younger than 35 in good health and CMV-seropositive. Source material: PBMCs. CDR3 sequence: CASSEGGGYTF. For the CDR3, the DNA is TGTGCCAGCAGTGAAGGAGGTGGCTACACCTTC.